This T cell receptor (beta chain) is drawn from a study of T cell repertoires in cytomegalovirus infection. For the study at large: Indicated by public TCR beta signatures were CMV infection and matching HLA type. Findings and limits, study-wide: The study found HLA-C-restricted CMV-specific TCR beta clonotypes dominating the ex vivo response. The cumulative frequency of public TCR beta families distinguished individuals who carried CMV together with the relevant HLA.

Concerning this clonotype itself: Its matching antigen is unknown.

TCRdb processed the reads anew with MiXCR; each CDR3 protein has one entry. The table includes about 600,000 distinct CDR3 sequences, about 24% detected once. CDR3 length: 11 amino acids. CDR1 and CDR2 (germline): MDHEN, SYDVKM. The trim removed 5 bases at V and 9 bases at J, leaving 2 bases unmatched. Sequencing was done on a sample of CD8+ T cells from PBMCs. The clonotype comes from a human donor in good health (CMV status not recorded). Some clones in this sample may be carry-over from other donors' samples. The gene calls are TRBV28 and TRBJ2-5, with 8 bases fitting TRBD2. CDR3 in amino acids: CASSPRGAQYF. As DNA, the CDR3 is TGTGCCAGCAGTCCGCGGGGGGCCCAGTACTTC.